This T cell receptor (beta chain) originates from a study of PD-L1 blockade in urothelial cancer. Study summary: Each participant's history included 0 to 3 prior chemotherapy regimens.

Sequenced by immunoSEQ multiplex PCR; TCRdb stores in-frame clones only, minus some. The sample yields approximately 30,000 clones, roughly nine tenths seen once. Stated time point: peripheral blood 6 weeks after treatment start. The source is a man older than 75 with urothelial cancer. The sequenced sample was PBMCs, obtained around atezolizumab (anti-PD-L1) treatment.

The CDR3 region is CASSATGYGGTQYF. The CDR3 DNA reads as TGTGCCAGTAGTGCAACCGGTTACGGCGGGACCCAGTACTTC. V usage is TRBV19 and J usage is TRBJ2-5; no reliable D call. The CDR3 runs 14 residues. Germline V gives CDR1 LNHDA, CDR2 SQIVND (reference sequence). V dropped 5 bases and J dropped 7 bases, with 17 bases sitting between them.